These T cell receptor beta chains were read from a single sample in a study of T cell repertoires in cytomegalovirus infection. TCRdb recomputed calls from the reads with MiXCR, one row per CDR3 protein. The sample shows some 480,000 distinct CDR3 sequences, 30% to 40% of them seen only once. These receptors' targets are unknown. The sample in question was cultured PBMCs, obtained from culture after CMV antigen stimulation. These TCRs come from a human donor in good health (CMV status not recorded). Some clones in this sample may be carry-over from other donors' samples. CDR3s include the opening cysteine and the closing phenylalanine or tryptophan. Size tells how often a clone was seen (once, few, many) or the class of an expanded clone, and some rows leave it out.

TRBV12-3/TRBV12-4,14,TRBJ2-5,few,CASSLDPSVVTQYF
TRBV19,15,TRBJ1-5,-,CASSILLGSNQPQHF
TRBV30,12,TRBJ2-1,-,CAWRPQGIEQFF
TRBV27,14,TRBJ2-3,few,CASSYEQGTDTQYF
TRBV14,13,TRBJ1-2,-,CASSPRTSSGYTF
TRBV6-1,13,TRBJ2-4,many,CASRKVGQNIQYF
TRBV27,13,TRBJ1-1,few,CASKGGVNTEAFF
TRBV27,18,TRBJ2-3,few,CASSLELAGGPSTDTQYF
TRBV15,16,TRBJ2-1,few,CATSRVQGDSYNEQFF
TRBV7-6,15,TRBJ2-7,-,CASSLGRGSSYEQYF
TRBV7-2,16,TRBJ2-1,few,CASSSLSLAGIDEQFF
TRBV27,13,TRBJ1-2,-,CASRRTSGYGYTF
TRBV12-3/TRBV12-4,15,TRBJ2-1,-,CASGRTGSSYNEQFF
TRBV7-3,13,TRBJ2-1,few,CASGVLGVNEQFF
TRBV7-3,13,TRBJ1-1,-,CASSPQGDTEAFF
TRBV7-2,13,TRBJ1-5,few,CASSLGESKPQHF
TRBV6-5,16,TRBJ1-1,-,CASSKPGGRGDTEAFF
TRBV3-1,15,TRBJ2-7,-,CASSQELQLGGEQYF
TRBV4-3,13,TRBJ1-1,few,CASSRRQDYEAFF
TRBV19,13,TRBJ2-5,-,CASSQSTQETQYF
TRBV12-3/TRBV12-4,15,TRBJ1-6,-,CASSFRGVDNSPLHF
TRBV6-5,13,TRBJ1-6,few,CASRDRGNSPLHF
TRBV7-9,15,TRBJ2-1,-,CASSFPDSSYNEQFF
TRBV12-3/TRBV12-4,13,TRBJ1-2,-,CASSHNRGSGYTF
TRBV7-2,12,TRBJ1-3,few,CASSLHGSTIYF
TRBV7-2,16,TRBJ2-3,many,CASSLVGGDGTDTQYF
TRBV5-4,16,TRBJ2-5,-,CASSLAGPKMRQTQYF
TRBV27,11,TRBJ1-1,few,CASRVNTEAFF
TRBV5-5,11,TRBJ2-5,once,CATGDFETQYF
TRBV7-2,13,TRBJ1-1,-,CASSPQGMSEAFF
TRBV4-1,15,TRBJ2-2,many,CASSQELADTGELFF
TRBV7-2,15,TRBJ2-1,few,CASSPGLPRGNEQFF
TRBV9,14,TRBJ2-1,-,CASGPEGQGYEQFF
TRBV10-3,14,TRBJ1-2,-,CATAGTGGDYGYTF
TRBV25-1,15,TRBJ2-2,-,CASSGPGPNTGELFF
TRBV9,15,TRBJ1-2,-,CASSAPQGLGDGYTF
TRBV19,15,TRBJ1-5,-,CASKDYAGGNQPQHF
TRBV5-1,17,TRBJ2-3,-,CASSFHRSGRAGDTQYF
TRBV19,17,TRBJ1-1,few,CASSMGREWGLNTEAFF
TRBV28,13,TRBJ1-2,-,CATQGGANYGYTF
TRBV7-6,15,TRBJ2-4,-,CASTREIGGKNIQYF